This T cell receptor beta chain originates from a study of T-cell memory formation after mild COVID-19. Study-wide points: Contracting clones from day 15 to 85 showed balanced CD4/CD8; later expanders favored CD4+. Contracting CD4+ clones sat mainly in CM and EM; CD8+ in EMRA. Some clones that responded were present in memory (sampled pre-infection), which suggests cross-reactive memory joined.

TCRdb reanalysed the 5' RACE reads using MiXCR and keeps one entry per CDR3 protein. The data show about 360,000 distinct CDR3 sequences, around 13% seen once. The V gene's germline CDR1 is SGHRS and CDR2 YFSETQ. Trimming shortened V by 5 bases and J by 3 bases, and 8 bases separated the two germline ends. The CDR3 consists of 12 residues. This clonotype was recorded a few times. Its specificity is not known. The genes are TRBV5-1 and TRBJ2-5; D is perhaps TRBD1 (6 bases). The source of this sequence is a man between 18 and 29 years old who had mild COVID-19 (a few samples of this study predate the infection). Cell type and time point are not known. The sequenced sample consisted of PBMCs or a T cell subset sorted from them (not recorded which). In nucleotides, the CDR3 is TGCGCCAGCAGGTCAGGGGAAGAGACCCAGTACTTC. Its protein is CASRSGEETQYF.